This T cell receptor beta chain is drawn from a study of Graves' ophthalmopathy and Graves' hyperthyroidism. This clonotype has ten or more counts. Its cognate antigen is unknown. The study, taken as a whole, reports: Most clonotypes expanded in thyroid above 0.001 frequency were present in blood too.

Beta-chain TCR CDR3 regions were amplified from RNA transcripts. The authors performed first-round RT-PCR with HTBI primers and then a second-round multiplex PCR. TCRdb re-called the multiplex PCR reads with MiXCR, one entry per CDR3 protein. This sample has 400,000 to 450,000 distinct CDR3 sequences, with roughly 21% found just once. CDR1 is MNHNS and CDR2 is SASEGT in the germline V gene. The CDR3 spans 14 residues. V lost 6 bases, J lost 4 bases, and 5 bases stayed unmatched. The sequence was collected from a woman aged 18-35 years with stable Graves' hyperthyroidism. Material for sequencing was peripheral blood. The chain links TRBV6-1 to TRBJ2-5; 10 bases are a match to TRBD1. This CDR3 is CASRPDRGGETQYF. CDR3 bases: TGTGCCAGCAGACCGGACAGGGGGGGAGAGACCCAGTACTTC.